The 29 T cell receptor beta chains given below trace back to one sample, sequenced in a study of blood T cell repertoires in COVID-19. Assay: immunoSEQ multiplex PCR; the TCRdb copy retains only in-frame clones and omits some. The sample lists around 230,000 clones, about four fifths occurring once. The sample taken for sequencing was peripheral blood. The receptors originated from a woman in her forties or fifties with acute or convalescent COVID-19.

This clone was picked up one time. The CDR3 reads CATRRDFADGYTF. Here the CDR3 DNA reads TGTGCCACCAGAAGGGACTTCGCAGACGGCTACACCTTC. The chain employs TRBV15 and TRBJ1-2, with a tentative D call TRBD1 (5 bases). This CDR3 is built from 13 residues. Germline CDR1 and CDR2: LNHNV and YYDKDF (reference sequence). V was clipped by 6 bases and J by 8 bases, with 16 bases between them.

This chain connects TRBV5-6 to TRBJ1-2, with TRBD1 matching 7 bases. The germline gives CDR1 SGHDT, CDR2 YYEEEE. This CDR3 spans 15 amino acids. With 2 bases clipped from V and 0 bases from J, the junction kept 4 bases outside the gene matches. In DNA form, the CDR3 reads TGTGCCAGCAGCTTAGGGACAGTTCCTAACTATGGCTACACCTTC. Protein sequence: CASSLGTVPNYGYTF.

A few counts support this clone. The chain has TRBV5-1 and TRBJ2-3; D is perhaps TRBD1 (5 bases). Germline CDR1 reads SGHRS; CDR2 reads YFSETQ. This CDR3 region has 15 residues. Trimming left V 5 bases short and J 3 bases short, with 16 bases between. Here the CDR3 DNA reads TGCGCCAGCAGTGACAGCAACATACTAACAGATACGCAGTATTTT. Translation gives CASSDSNILTDTQYF. Supplemented by reference TRBV5-1 and TRBJ2-3, the full variable domain reads KAGVTQTPRYLIKTRGQQVTLSCSPISGHRSVSWYQQTPGQGLQFLFEYFSETQRNKGNFPGRFSGRQFSNSRSEMNVSTLELGDSALYLCASSDSNILTDTQYFGPGTRLTVL.

The chain has TRBV5-1 and TRBJ1-3; TRBD1 agrees at 8 bases. CDR1 SGHRS and CDR2 YFSETQ come from the germline V gene. The CDR3 has 16 residues. Trimming cost V 4 bases and J 0 bases; bases outside gene matches: 6. CDR3 sequence reads: CASSVGQGSSGNTIYF. CDR3 sequence (DNA): TGCGCCAGCAGCGTAGGACAGGGCAGCTCTGGAAACACCATATATTTT.

The chain combines TRBV28 with TRBJ2-1; 11 bases agree with TRBD2. The CDR3 has 18 amino acids. Germline loops: CDR1 MDHEN, CDR2 SYDVKM. V gave up 4 bases and J gave up 4 bases; unmatched junction bases: 12. The chain's CDR3 is CASSSHTTSGVQYNEQFF. The DNA of the CDR3 is TGTGCCAGCAGTTCCCATACGACTAGCGGGGTTCAGTACAATGAGCAGTTCTTC.

The genes are TRBV5-5 and TRBJ2-1, with 9 nucleotides matching TRBD2. Germline CDR1 reads SGHKS; CDR2 reads YYEKEE (reference sequence). The CDR3 sequence is 14 residues long. Trimming removed 4 bases from V and 9 bases from J; junction bases left unmatched: 8. DNA for the CDR3: TGTGCCAGCAGCCAGATAGCGGGAGTTAGTGAGCAGTTCTTC. Translating it yields CASSQIAGVSEQFF.

V and J are TRBV11-1 and TRBJ2-3, with D tentatively TRBD1 (5 bases). Deletions cut 5 bases from V and 1 base from J, with 13 bases between. CDR1 is SGHAT, CDR2 FQDESV, per germline (reference sequence). CDR3 size: 15 residues. The CDR3 sequence: CASSRDLGGTDTQYF. CDR3 nucleotide sequence: TGTGCCAGCAGCCGCGACCTAGGGGGCACAGATACGCAGTATTTT.

The rearrangement uses TRBV27 and TRBJ2-3, with unresolved D. The germline gives CDR1 MNHEY, CDR2 SMNVEV (reference sequence). CDR3 length: 13 residues. V was clipped by 3 bases and J by 1 base, with 5 bases between them. CDR3 DNA: TGTGCCAGCAGTTTTGGCCGCACAGATACGCAGTATTTT. This encodes CASSFGRTDTQYF.

The chain uses TRBV3-1 (or the pseudogene TRBV3-2) and TRBJ1-6; D is undetermined. The germline CDR1 and CDR2 sequences are LGHDT and YNNKEL (reference sequence). CDR3 length: 15 residues. The V end was cut by 0 bases, the J end by 3 bases, with 6 bases between. In DNA form, the CDR3 reads TGTGCCAGCAGCCAAGATGCCGGCTATAATTCACCCCTCCACTTT. The encoded protein is CASSQDAGYNSPLHF.

The V gene is TRBV7-8, the J gene TRBJ2-3; 14 positions match TRBD2. After removal of 5 bases from V and 4 bases from J, the junction contained 2 bases not matched to a gene. There are 15 residues in the CDR3. CDR1 is SGHVS and CDR2 is FQNEAQ in the germline V gene. In nucleotides, the CDR3 is TGTGCCAGCAGCCAGGGACTAGCGGGAGCAGATACGCAGTATTTT. The encoded protein is CASSQGLAGADTQYF.

This clone was detected a few times. This sequence joins TRBV5-4 and TRBJ2-3, with D possibly TRBD1 on 5 matching bases. From germline, CDR1 is SGHNT and CDR2 YYREEE (reference sequence). The CDR3 sequence is 15 residues long. Trimming left V 4 bases short and J 3 bases short, with 15 bases between. The CDR3 DNA sequence: TGTGCCAGCAGCGCGTTCCCGACAGAGACAGATACGCAGTATTTT. It translates to CASSAFPTETDTQYF.

The chain links TRBV3-1 (or the pseudogene TRBV3-2) to TRBJ1-3; possible D gene TRBD1, 5 bases. Germline CDR1 LGHDT, CDR2 YNNKEL (reference sequence). Between the trimmed V and J ends, which lost 0 bases and 1 base, there was a span of 19 bases. The CDR3 consists of 19 residues. CDR3 region: CASSQDPRGSRGSGNTIYF. The CDR3 DNA sequence: TGTGCCAGCAGCCAAGACCCTAGGGGCTCCCGCGGATCTGGAAACACCATATATTTT.

The chain joins TRBV6-1 to TRBJ2-5, with TRBD2 matching 16 bases. CDR1 MNHNS and CDR2 SASEGT come from the germline V gene. Trimming removed 2 bases from V and 9 bases from J; junction bases left unmatched: 15. This CDR3 contains 19 residues. This chain's CDR3 is CASSERGTSGRASRGAQYF. CDR3 coding DNA: TGTGCCAGCAGTGAACGGGGGACTAGCGGGAGGGCCAGTCGAGGGGCCCAGTACTTC.

This clone was detected once. V gene TRBV21-1 combines with J gene TRBJ2-3; the table's D call, TRBD1, has no DNA check behind it. TRBV21-1 is assigned pseudogene status. The CDR3 length is 16 residues. Here the CDR3 DNA reads TGTGCCAGCAGCAAAGGGGCCTGTCCTCACTCAGATACGCAGTATTTT. As protein: CASSKGACPHSDTQYF.

The chain uses TRBV5-1 and TRBJ2-1; a weak D match, TRBD2 (6 bases). CDR3 size: 14 residues. In germline, CDR1 is SGHRS, CDR2 YFSETQ. The V gene lost 4 bases and the J gene lost 8 bases, with 16 bases spanning the gap. CDR3 DNA sequence: TGCGCCAGCAGCGCGGGGAATGGGGCGGATGAGCAGTTCTTC. This sequence encodes CASSAGNGADEQFF.

The rearrangement uses TRBV19 and TRBJ1-5; tentatively, D is TRBD1 (5 bases). The CDR3 totals 18 residues. V gave up 1 base and J gave up 3 bases, with 19 bases separating them. Per germline, CDR1 LNHDA and CDR2 SQIVND (reference sequence). The CDR3 loop reads CASSIGTRVGQDNQPQHF. As DNA, the CDR3 is TGTGCCAGTAGTATAGGCACCCGTGTGGGGCAGGACAATCAGCCCCAGCATTTT.

In its sample, this clone was seen once. The gene calls are TRBV27 and TRBJ1-2; maybe TRBD1 (6 bases). V shed 7 bases and J shed 4 bases, with 19 bases lying between them. The germline V gene has CDR1 MNHEY and CDR2 SMNVEV (reference sequence). CDR3 length: 15 amino acids. The CDR3 spells CASILAQGEGYGYTF. CDR3 sequence (DNA): TGTGCCAGCATTCTGGCACAGGGTGAGGGCTATGGCTACACCTTC.

The chain uses TRBV2 and TRBJ2-5; D perhaps matches TRBD1 (7 bases). There are 13 residues in the CDR3. CDR1 SNHLY and CDR2 FYNNEI come from the germline V gene. The ends were cut back, 6 bases at V and 5 bases at J, with 13 bases in the middle. This chain's CDR3 is CASRGDSGETQYF. As DNA, the CDR3 is TGTGCCAGCAGGGGGGACAGCGGGGAGACCCAGTACTTC.

The V call is TRBV2, the J call TRBJ1-1, with 7 positions matching TRBD1. This CDR3 region has 15 residues. After removal of 6 bases from V and 3 bases from J, the junction contained 10 bases not matched to a gene. CDR1 is SNHLY, CDR2 FYNNEI, per germline. This CDR3 is CASSAQRGPYTEAFF. The CDR3 DNA follows: TGTGCCAGCAGCGCTCAAAGGGGGCCCTACACTGAAGCTTTCTTT.

The chain combines TRBV7-2 with TRBJ1-6, with 7 nucleotides matching TRBD1. The CDR3 totals 14 residues. Germline-derived CDR1 and CDR2 are SGHTA and FQGNSA. J gave up 6 bases and V 3 bases, and 2 bases lay outside the gene matches. The CDR3 is CASSFQGGNSPLHF. The CDR3, as DNA: TGTGCCAGCAGCTTCCAGGGGGGTAATTCACCCCTCCACTTT.

On this clone: This same CDR3 is encoded by further DNA sequences in the sample. This chain joins TRBV5-1 and TRBJ1-2; TRBD1 matches at 7 bases. The length of the CDR3 is 15 residues. Germline V gene lookup returns CDR1 SGHRS and CDR2 YFSETQ. The V segment lost 4 bases and the J segment 5 bases; nucleotides outside the gene matches: 11. The DNA for the CDR3 is TGCGCCAGCAGCAGGGTGACAGGGAATAATTATGGCTACACCTTC. Translating it yields CASSRVTGNNYGYTF.

The chain combines TRBV20-1 with TRBJ2-1, with TRBD2 matching 12 bases. Germline V lookup: CDR1 DFQATT, CDR2 SNEGSKA (reference sequence). This CDR3 spans 21 amino acids. V lost 3 bases, J lost 1 base, and 19 bases stayed unmatched. This CDR3 is CSASKFRLAGVPTGSYNEQFF. The DNA for the CDR3 is TGCAGTGCTAGTAAGTTCCGACTAGCGGGAGTCCCGACGGGTTCCTACAATGAGCAGTTCTTC.

V is TRBV6-5 and J is TRBJ2-7; 9 positions match TRBD1. The junction had 10 bases not matched to a gene; V was cut back by 6 bases and J by 7 bases. Germline CDR1 and CDR2: MNHEY and SVGAGI. The CDR3 covers 14 residues. This chain's CDR3 is CASSRRDRVWEQYF. The CDR3 DNA sequence: TGTGCCAGCAGCCGCCGGGACAGGGTATGGGAGCAGTACTTC.

The V gene is TRBV24-1, the J gene TRBJ2-5, with 7 bases identical to TRBD1. The CDR3 has 17 residues. J was trimmed by 0 bases and V by 2 bases; bases with no gene match: 8. Germline V lookup: CDR1 KGHDR, CDR2 SFDVKD. The CDR3 DNA sequence: TGTGCCACCAGTGATTGGGGTCAGGGGGTGTACCAAGAGACCCAGTACTTC. Residues: CATSDWGQGVYQETQYF.

This rearrangement joins TRBV24-1 to TRBJ1-1, with 7 bases aligning to TRBD1. With 3 bases clipped from V and 3 bases from J, the junction kept 0 bases outside the gene matches. CDR1 KGHDR and CDR2 SFDVKD come from the germline V gene. The CDR3 contains 13 residues. CDR3 sequence reads: CATSDGTDTEAFF. The CDR3, as DNA: TGTGCCACCAGTGATGGGACAGACACTGAAGCTTTCTTT.

J is TRBJ1-1 and V is TRBV25-1, with 8 bases identical to TRBD1. The ends lost 2 bases at V and 4 bases at J; junction bases unmatched: 6. CDR3 length: 15 amino acids. Germline values: CDR1 MGHDK, CDR2 SYGVNS. For the CDR3, the DNA is TGTGCCAGCAGTGAAACCCGAGGACAGGGCACTGAAGCTTTCTTT. Protein product: CASSETRGQGTEAFF.

This chain joins TRBV27 and TRBJ2-7; 8 bases match TRBD2. V trimming: 7 bases; J trimming: 4 bases; junction bases outside the gene matches: 24. CDR3 length equals 19 residues. Germline values: CDR1 MNHEY, CDR2 SMNVEV (reference sequence). This CDR3 reads CASISFGSGSSGGGYEQYF. The DNA for the CDR3 is TGTGCCAGCATCTCGTTCGGGAGCGGGAGTAGTGGGGGCGGGTACGAGCAGTACTTC.

This chain links TRBV28 with TRBJ2-7; 8 bases align to TRBD2. CDR3 size: 13 residues. Germline-derived CDR1 and CDR2 are MDHEN and SYDVKM. The junction had 7 bases not matched to a gene; V was cut back by 9 bases and J by 3 bases. The CDR3 DNA reads as TGTGCCAGTCTACCGGGACTAGGCTACGAGCAGTACTTC. Its translation is CASLPGLGYEQYF. Full variable domain (remainder filled in from reference TRBV28 and TRBJ2-7): DVKVTQSSRYLVKRTGEKVFLECVQDMDHENMFWYRQDPGLGLRLIYFSYDVKMKEKGDIPEGYSVSREKKERFSLILESASTNQTSMYLCASLPGLGYEQYFGPGTRLTVT.

The J gene is TRBJ1-1, the V gene TRBV10-1, with TRBD1 identical over 8 bases. CDR1 is WNHNN and CDR2 is SYGVQD in the germline V gene (reference sequence). V gave up 6 bases and J gave up 1 base; unmatched junction bases: 1. The CDR3 contains 13 residues. In DNA, the CDR3 is TGCGCCAGCAGGGGACAGGAGAACACTGAAGCTTTCTTT. Its protein is CASRGQENTEAFF.